Presented here are 18 T cell receptor beta chains from one specimen sequenced in a study of cytomegalovirus exposure and HLA in healthy donors. The primer mix had 60 Vbeta and 13 Jbeta primers. Method: immunoSEQ multiplex PCR; TCRdb's copy keeps in-frame clones and lacks some. The table includes 130,000 or so clones, about 61% detected once. The sequenced sample was PBMCs. The receptors derive from a woman aged 35 to 49 in good health and CMV-seronegative.

The chain joins TRBV27 to TRBJ1-4; 7 nucleotides agree with TRBD1. The V gene end was trimmed by 2 bases and the J gene end by 12 bases; junction bases not matched to a gene: 6. This CDR3 region has 13 residues. Germline CDR1 MNHEY, CDR2 SMNVEV (reference sequence). The CDR3 here is CASSLPTGNELFF. The CDR3 region has the DNA TGTGCCAGCAGTTTACCGACAGGGAATGAACTGTTTTTT.

The rearrangement links TRBV27 to TRBJ2-5, with D perhaps matching TRBD1 (5 bases). Germline V CDR1 and CDR2: MNHEY, SMNVEV (reference sequence). The CDR3 contains 14 residues. V dropped 4 bases and J dropped 4 bases, with 13 bases sitting between them. The CDR3 DNA follows: TGTGCCAGCAGTTGGGGCCGTAGAGGAGAGACCCAGTACTTC. It is translated as CASSWGRRGETQYF.

The chain joins TRBV30 to TRBJ1-1, with D possibly TRBD1 on 6 matching bases. Germline V gives CDR1 GTSNPN, CDR2 SVGIG (reference sequence). This CDR3 contains 13 residues. Trimming took off 4 bases at V and 7 bases at J, with 16 bases between the two ends. The CDR3 bases are TGTGCCTGGACCTACAGGGTAAAGGGTGAAGCTTTCTTT. It is translated as CAWTYRVKGEAFF.

Here the CDR3 reads CASSLWPRTGQAPGGYTF. As DNA, the CDR3 is TGTGCCAGCAGCTTATGGCCACGGACGGGACAGGCGCCCGGGGGCTACACCTTC. V and J are TRBV7-8 and TRBJ1-2, with 8 bases matching TRBD1. The CDR3 runs 18 residues. The junction had 19 bases not matched to a gene; V was cut back by 2 bases and J by 8 bases. Per germline, CDR1 SGHVS and CDR2 FQNEAQ.

DNA for the CDR3: TGTGCCAGCAGCTTAGTTCCAGGCAACACTGAAGCTTTCTTT. Protein sequence: CASSLVPGNTEAFF. The chain is built from TRBV11-2 and TRBJ1-1; D is unclear. Trimming removed 1 base at V and 2 bases at J, with 8 bases between. The germline V gene encodes CDR1 SGHAT and CDR2 FQNNGV. The CDR3 length is 14 residues. The variable domain in full, with the rest retrieved from reference TRBV11-2 and TRBJ1-1, is EAGVAQSPRYKIIEKRQSVAFWCNPISGHATLYWYQQILGQGPKLLIQFQNNGVVDDSQLPKDRFSAERLKGVDSTLKIQPAKLEDSAVYLCASSLVPGNTEAFFGQGTRLTVV.

J is TRBJ2-1 and V is TRBV4-2; TRBD1 aligns across 8 bases. With 0 bases clipped from V and 3 bases from J, the junction kept 7 bases outside the gene matches. CDR3 length: 17 amino acids. Germline CDR1 LGHNA, CDR2 YNFKEQ. CDR3 coding DNA: TGTGCCAGCAGCCAAGACCCGACAACAGGGGGCTACAATGAGCAGTTCTTC. Translating gives CASSQDPTTGGYNEQFF.

The chain couples TRBV6-4 to TRBJ1-4, with unresolved D. The CDR3 is made up of 17 amino acids. V lost 2 bases to trimming and J lost 8 bases, with 21 bases between them. Germline V gives CDR1 MRHNA, CDR2 SNTAGT. The CDR3 loop is CASSDPVPQQNAEKLFF. CDR3 DNA sequence: TGTGCCAGCAGTGACCCCGTCCCACAGCAAAACGCGGAAAAACTGTTTTTT.

The chain uses TRBV6-4 and TRBJ2-2, with D maybe TRBD1 (6 bases). Germline V CDR1 and CDR2: MRHNA, SNTAGT. V was pared by 0 bases and J by 5 bases, with 13 bases between. This CDR3 has 16 amino acids. The CDR3 region has the DNA TGTGCCAGCAGTGACTCGGTCGGGCAGGGGACCGGGGAGCTGTTTTTT. It codes for CASSDSVGQGTGELFF.

The rearrangement joins TRBV19 to TRBJ1-6; D is perhaps TRBD1 (5 bases). The CDR3 runs 15 residues. The ends were cut back, 1 base at V and 15 bases at J, with 19 bases in the middle. Germline V gene sequence: CDR1 LNHDA, CDR2 SQIVND (reference sequence). In DNA form, the CDR3 reads TGTGCCAGTAGTATAGGAGTAGGGGACGGACTACTCCTCCACTTT. This codes for CASSIGVGDGLLLHF.

This clone has more than one count but fewer than ten. The rearrangement uses TRBV28 and TRBJ2-2, with D possibly matching TRBD2 (5 bases). The CDR3 spans 17 residues. Per germline, CDR1 MDHEN and CDR2 SYDVKM. The V end lost 7 bases, the J end lost 1 base, and 19 bases lay between the germline ends. The CDR3 sequence is CASTSGRTYLNTGELFF. In DNA, the CDR3 is TGTGCCAGCACTTCCGGTCGGACTTACCTGAACACCGGGGAGCTGTTTTTT. Together with reference TRBV28 and TRBJ2-2, the CDR3 gives the full variable domain: DVKVTQSSRYLVKRTGEKVFLECVQDMDHENMFWYRQDPGLGLRLIYFSYDVKMKEKGDIPEGYSVSREKKERFSLILESASTNQTSMYLCASTSGRTYLNTGELFFGEGSRLTVL.

This clone has just a few counts. The rearrangement uses TRBV2 and TRBJ1-4, with 7 bases that match TRBD1. The CDR3 covers 15 residues. With 5 bases clipped from V and 7 bases from J, the junction kept 10 bases outside the gene matches. In germline, CDR1 is SNHLY, CDR2 FYNNEI. CDR3 region: CASSPSTGEGEKLFF. In nucleotides, the CDR3 is TGTGCCAGCAGTCCTTCTACAGGGGAAGGTGAAAAACTGTTTTTT.

This clone showed up just once. V usage is TRBV4-1 and J usage is TRBJ2-5; 7 bases line up with TRBD2. Germline V gene sequence: CDR1 MGHRA, CDR2 YSYEKL. The CDR3 has 13 residues. The trim removed 4 bases at V and 4 bases at J, leaving 3 bases unmatched. CDR3 DNA: TGCGCCAGCAGCCTACTAGCGAGAGAGACCCAGTACTTC. Its translation is CASSLLARETQYF.

The chain carries TRBV5-1 and TRBJ1-1; possibly TRBD1 for D (6 bases). V lost 4 bases and J lost 2, with 21 bases in between. Germline lookup yields CDR1 SGHRS and CDR2 YFSETQ. This CDR3 is 17 amino acids long. CDR3 nucleotides: TGCGCCAGCAGCCTACAGACAGGAAATCCAACCAACACTGAAGCTTTCTTT. Translating gives CASSLQTGNPTNTEAFF.

The V and J genes are TRBV6-5 and TRBJ2-5; D not certain. The CDR3 has 12 amino acids. Deletions cut 5 bases from V and 1 base from J, with 5 bases between. CDR1 and CDR2 (germline): MNHEY, SVGAGI. The chain's CDR3 is CASSTPQETQYF. In nucleotides, the CDR3 is TGTGCCAGCAGTACTCCCCAAGAGACCCAGTACTTC.

J is TRBJ2-5 and V is TRBV15; 8 bases fit TRBD2. Germline trimming cut 5 bases from V and 5 bases from J; bases unmatched to any gene: 16. In germline, CDR1 is LNHNV, CDR2 YYDKDF (reference sequence). There are 17 residues in the CDR3. Written as DNA, the CDR3 is TGTGCCACCAGCTCTTTAACCGGGGGGGGCCCTCGGGAGACCCAGTACTTC. Its protein product is CATSSLTGGGPRETQYF.

The chain has TRBV5-1 and TRBJ2-7; D is unclear. The V and J ends lost 0 bases and 0 bases respectively, with 10 bases between them. This CDR3 comprises 15 residues. Germline CDR1 reads SGHRS; CDR2 reads YFSETQ. CDR3 sequence reads: CASSLASASSYEQYF. CDR3 in DNA: TGCGCCAGCAGCTTGGCGTCCGCGAGCTCCTACGAGCAGTACTTC.

The V call is TRBV25-1, the J call TRBJ1-2; D call uncertain. Trimming left V 2 bases short and J 0 bases short, with 7 bases between. The germline V gene encodes CDR1 MGHDK and CDR2 SYGVNS. This CDR3 has 14 residues. CDR3 nucleotide sequence: TGTGCCAGCAGTGAAGCCGTAGCTAACTATGGCTACACCTTC. This gives the protein CASSEAVANYGYTF.

The table lists this clone with a few counts. V is TRBV5-1 and J is TRBJ2-2; 7 bases align to TRBD2. CDR3 length: 15 amino acids. Trimming at V came to 4 bases and at J to 1 base, leaving 4 bases not matched to a gene. Germline loops: CDR1 SGHRS, CDR2 YFSETQ. The CDR3 nucleotides are TGCGCCAGCAGCCCCAGCGGGGAGAACACCGGGGAGCTGTTTTTT. It translates to CASSPSGENTGELFF.